This T cell receptor beta chain comes out of a study of response to subunit inactivated influenza vaccine. TCRdb itself ran the RT-PCR reads through MiXCR, one entry per CDR3 protein. Here the sample spans 500,000 to 550,000 distinct CDR3 sequences, roughly 7.9% being singletons. With V trimmed by 2 bases and J by 3 bases, 11 bases remained unmatched. In germline, CDR1 is MNHNS, CDR2 SASEGT. The CDR3 is made up of 18 amino acids. This clonotype has more than one count but fewer than ten. What it binds is not known. Study-level findings and limits: Authors suggested few new T cells are recruited by each seasonal influenza vaccination.

The sequencing used PBMCs from blood, collected around 25 months after vaccination. The source is a man between 50 and 70 years old who received an inactivated influenza vaccine. The V and J genes are TRBV6-1 and TRBJ1-4; 8 bases map to TRBD1. CDR3 in amino acids: CASSEMRTGRMANEKLFF. The CDR3 DNA reads as TGTGCCAGCAGTGAAATGAGGACAGGGAGGATGGCTAATGAAAAACTGTTTTTT.